The clone carrying this T cell receptor beta chain was detected a few times. Its cognate antigen is unknown. There are 15 residues in the CDR3. The V gene's germline CDR1 is MNHEY and CDR2 SVGEGT. Losses at the gene ends were 6 bases for V and 7 bases for J; bases not matched to a gene: 10. TCRdb recomputed calls from the 5' RACE reads with MiXCR, one row per CDR3 protein. The table lists roughly 540,000 distinct CDR3 sequences, less than 25% of them singletons. The sample is drawn from a study of identical twins. General observations from the study: Analyses based on zero insertions could be partly confounded by invariant MAIT and iNKT cells. Excess sharing between twins was weaker in beta out-of-frame sequences. A lower insertion count was a feature of abundant cord blood beta clonotypes, with no such feature in memory repertoires. Low generation-probability sequences were in excess among twin-shared out-of-frame alpha sequences.

In addition, the sample was reused for a study of T cells expressing NK-cell markers.

Source material: CD4+ T cells sorted from blood. This TCR was recovered from a woman younger than 35 in good health. This chain links TRBV6-2 or TRBV6-3 with TRBJ2-1, with 9 bases fitting TRBD2. The CDR3 DNA reads TGTGCCAGCAGCCCACGGATTAGCGGGGGAAATGAGCAGTTCTTC. Protein product: CASSPRISGGNEQFF.